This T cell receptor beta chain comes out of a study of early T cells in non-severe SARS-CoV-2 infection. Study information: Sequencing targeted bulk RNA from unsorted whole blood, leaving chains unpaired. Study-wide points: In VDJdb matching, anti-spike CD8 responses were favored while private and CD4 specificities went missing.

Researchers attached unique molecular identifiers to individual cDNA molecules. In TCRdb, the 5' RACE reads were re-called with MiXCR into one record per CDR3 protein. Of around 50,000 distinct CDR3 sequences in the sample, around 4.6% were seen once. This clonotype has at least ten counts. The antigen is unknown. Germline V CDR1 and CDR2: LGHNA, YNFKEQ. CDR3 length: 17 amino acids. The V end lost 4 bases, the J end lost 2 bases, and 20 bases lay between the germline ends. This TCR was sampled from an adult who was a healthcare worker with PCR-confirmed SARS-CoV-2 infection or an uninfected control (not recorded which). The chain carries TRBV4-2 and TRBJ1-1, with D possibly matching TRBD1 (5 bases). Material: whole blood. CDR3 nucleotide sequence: TGTGCCAGCAGCCGAACCGAGATCAAGGACAAAAACACTGAAGCTTTCTTT. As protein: CASSRTEIKDKNTEAFF.